These T cell receptor beta chains were read from a single sample in a study of shared clonotypes between healthy human individuals. Repertoires were generated with immunoSEQ multiplex PCR, while TCRdb's copy carries only in-frame clones and drops some. The sample lists about 2 million clones, approximately 94% occurring once. Input material: naive CD8+ T cells sorted from blood. These receptors were obtained from a man between 18 and 35 years old in good health. Both conserved end residues are part of each CDR3. Each record gives: clone size, J gene, D gene, V gene, CDR3 protein, CDR3 DNA. D genes are given only for firm matches. Size is omitted from some rows. Given values are once, few, many or a class for expanded clones.

. TRBJ2-3 . TRBV5-1 CASSFGGIGTDTQYF TGCGCCAGCAGCTTTGGGGGAATAGGCACAGATACGCAGTATTTT
. TRBJ2-7 TRBD2 TRBV11-2 CASSLGPSGINYEQYF TGTGCCAGCAGCTTAGGTCCCAGCGGGATAAATTACGAGCAGTACTTC
. TRBJ2-3 . TRBV14 CASSQTGSTDTQYF TGTGCCAGCAGCCAAACGGGAAGCACAGATACGCAGTATTTT
. TRBJ2-7 TRBD2 TRBV7-2 CASSSSSLAGLYEQYF TGTGCCAGCAGCTCCTCCTCACTAGCGGGCCTATACGAGCAGTACTTC
. TRBJ2-7 . TRBV6-5 CASSDSSYEQYF TGTGCCAGCAGTGACAGTTCCTACGAGCAGTACTTC
. TRBJ2-7 . TRBV5-8 CASSWTGPVEQYF TGTGCCAGCAGCTGGACGGGTCCAGTCGAGCAGTACTTC
. TRBJ2-1 . TRBV6-5 CASSYLAGAGNEQFF TGTGCCAGCAGTTACCTCGCGGGTGCCGGAAATGAGCAGTTCTTC
. TRBJ1-1 . TRBV4-1 CASSHNPDTTLMNTEAFF TGCGCCAGCAGCCATAATCCAGATACGACACTTATGAACACTGAAGCTTTCTTT
once TRBJ2-7 . TRBV6-1 CASSVGAYEQYF TGTGCCAGCAGTGTTGGGGCCTACGAGCAGTACTTC
. TRBJ2-7 TRBD1 TRBV6-1 CASLNEGTAYEQYF TGTGCCAGCTTAAACGAGGGGACAGCCTACGAGCAGTACTTC
. TRBJ2-3 . TRBV20-1 CSPLSGDTQYF TGCAGTCCCCTCTCGGGGGATACGCAGTATTTT
. TRBJ1-6 . TRBV15 CATSRDANSPLHF TGTGCCACCAGCAGAGACGCTAATTCACCCCTCCACTTT
. TRBJ2-7 . TRBV5-6 CASSLSDWTYEQYF TGTGCCAGCAGCTTGAGCGACTGGACCTACGAGCAGTACTTC
. TRBJ2-7 TRBD1 TRBV5-6 CASSPDPGGELGYEQYF TGTGCCAGCAGCCCCGACCCAGGGGGCGAGTTAGGGTACGAGCAGTACTTC
. TRBJ2-3 TRBD1 TRBV29-1 CSVDFVSRDRTTDTQYF TGCAGCGTTGATTTTGTGTCCCGGGACAGAACGACAGATACGCAGTATTTT
. TRBJ1-6 . TRBV13 CASSLRGELLNSPLHF TGTGCCAGCAGCTTACGGGGGGAACTCCTTAATTCACCCCTCCACTTT
. TRBJ2-3 . TRBV28 CASYRAGGTDTQYF TGTGCCAGTTACAGGGCCGGGGGCACAGATACGCAGTATTTT